Below, 27 T cell receptor beta chains from the same sample are listed, as sequenced in a study of cytomegalovirus exposure and HLA in healthy donors. Researchers ran the PCR with 60 Vbeta and 13 Jbeta primers. TCRdb keeps only in-frame clones here, not all; method: immunoSEQ multiplex PCR. The sample lists 100,000 to 150,000 clones; roughly four fifths were seen once. Sequencing was done on a sample of PBMCs. The source is a male donor in good health and CMV-seronegative.

This clone was observed a handful of times. The chain uses TRBV5-1 and TRBJ2-7; TRBD1 agrees at 8 bases. CDR3 length: 17 residues. With 5 bases clipped from V and 1 base from J, the junction kept 14 bases outside the gene matches. Per the germline V gene, CDR1 is SGHRS and CDR2 is YFSETQ. CDR3 residues: CASRFSEQGVLSYEQYF. The CDR3 DNA follows: TGCGCCAGCAGGTTTTCTGAACAGGGGGTCCTTTCCTACGAGCAGTACTTC.

This clone appeared a few times. This chain joins TRBV27 and TRBJ2-1, with TRBD2 matching 11 bases. Per germline, CDR1 MNHEY and CDR2 SMNVEV (reference sequence). The CDR3 extends over 15 amino acids. Trimming at V came to 5 bases and at J to 5 bases, leaving 5 bases not matched to a gene. CDR3 nucleotide sequence: TGTGCCAGCAGTCTTCCGGGACTAGCGGACAATGAGCAGTTCTTC. Translation gives CASSLPGLADNEQFF.

This chain links TRBV2 with TRBJ1-4; TRBD1 matches at 12 bases. This CDR3 region has 15 residues. J gave up 7 bases and V 6 bases, and 6 bases lay outside the gene matches. Looked up from germline, CDR1 is SNHLY and CDR2 is FYNNEI. The CDR3 here is CASRLGQGASEKLFF. Written as DNA, the CDR3 is TGTGCCAGCAGATTGGGACAGGGGGCCAGTGAAAAACTGTTTTTT.

As DNA, the CDR3 is TGCGCCAGCAGCTTGGCCAGGAACTTTAGAGAGACCCAGTACTTC. Translating gives CASSLARNFRETQYF. The V gene is TRBV5-1, the J gene TRBJ2-5, with D hard to call. CDR1 is SGHRS and CDR2 is YFSETQ in the germline V gene. Trimming took 0 bases from V and 4 from J, leaving 13 bases between them. The CDR3 sequence is 15 residues long.

The CDR3 reads CASSATGNYGNTIYF. For the CDR3, the DNA is TGTGCCAGCAGCGCAACAGGGAATTATGGAAACACCATATATTTT. The rearrangement uses TRBV9 and TRBJ1-3; tentative D call: TRBD1 (6 bases). The CDR3 contains 15 residues. Trimming shortened V by 3 bases and J by 3 bases, and 13 bases separated the two germline ends. Germline V gene sequence: CDR1 SGDLS, CDR2 YYNGEE. Complete variable domain (other parts from reference TRBV9 and TRBJ1-3): DSGVTQTPKHLITATGQRVTLRCSPRSGDLSVYWYQQSLDQGLQFLIQYYNGEERAKGNILERFSAQQFPDLHSELNLSSLELGDSALYFCASSATGNYGNTIYFGEGSWLTVV.

The gene calls are TRBV7-9 and TRBJ1-1; possible D gene TRBD1, 5 bases. This CDR3 is 14 amino acids long. Germline V gene sequence: CDR1 SEHNR, CDR2 FQNEAQ (reference sequence). The V end lost 6 bases, the J end lost 1 base, and 12 bases lay between the germline ends. In DNA form, the CDR3 reads TGTGCCAGCAGTCGGACACAGAGGAACACTGAAGCTTTCTTT. It is translated as CASSRTQRNTEAFF.

V gene TRBV6-1 combines with J gene TRBJ2-3, with a weak D call TRBD2 (5 bases). Germline CDR1 reads MNHNS; CDR2 reads SASEGT. Trimming pared 8 bases from V and 4 bases from J, leaving 16 bases between. This CDR3 contains 14 residues. The CDR3 protein is CASHRDPVPDTQYF. The CDR3 DNA reads as TGTGCCAGCCACCGGGATCCCGTCCCAGATACGCAGTATTTT.

This clone was found a few times. The rearrangement joins TRBV7-8 to TRBJ2-5; TRBD2 agrees at 9 bases. V lost 2 bases to trimming and J lost 1 base; unmatched junction nucleotides: 17. This CDR3 is 20 amino acids long. Looked up from germline, CDR1 is SGHVS and CDR2 is FQNEAQ. In nucleotides, the CDR3 is TGTGCCAGCAGCTTACCGCGGGTCTCCCAAGCGGGAGGTCCCCAAGAGACCCAGTACTTC. Its translation: CASSLPRVSQAGGPQETQYF.

This rearrangement joins TRBV10-2 to TRBJ1-4, with a possible D match to TRBD1 (6 bases). Germline CDR1 reads WSHSY; CDR2 reads SAAADI. CDR3 length equals 17 residues. With 2 bases removed from V and 8 bases from J, the gap between germline ends came to 21 bases. The CDR3 DNA reads as TGCGCCAGCAGTGAGCCGGTAGGGAGGGCAGGGGTCGAAAAACTGTTTTTT. This sequence encodes CASSEPVGRAGVEKLFF.

The V and J genes are TRBV28 and TRBJ2-2, with 8 bases aligning to TRBD1. CDR3 length equals 16 residues. After removal of 2 bases from V and 0 bases from J, the junction contained 2 bases not matched to a gene. Germline CDR1 reads MDHEN; CDR2 reads SYDVKM. The CDR3: CASSLVQGANTGELFF. For the CDR3, the DNA is TGTGCCAGCAGTTTAGTACAGGGGGCGAACACCGGGGAGCTGTTTTTT.

DNA of the CDR3: TGTGCCAGCAGTTTAAGACAGGGTAATGGCTACACCTTC. It encodes CASSLRQGNGYTF. This chain uses TRBV27 with TRBJ1-2, with 7 nucleotides matching TRBD1. CDR1 is MNHEY and CDR2 is SMNVEV in the germline V gene (reference sequence). CDR3 length: 13 residues. The trim removed 2 bases at V and 6 bases at J, leaving 3 bases unmatched.

In its sample, this clone was seen a few times. The chain is built from TRBV9 and TRBJ2-2, with 7 bases that match TRBD2. After removal of 0 bases from V and 5 bases from J, the junction contained 4 bases not matched to a gene. Germline V gene sequence: CDR1 SGDLS, CDR2 YYNGEE. The CDR3 covers 15 residues. CDR3 in DNA: TGTGCCAGCAGCGTAGGCGGGGGAGGGACCGGGGAGCTGTTTTTT. Its translation: CASSVGGGGTGELFF. Supplemented by reference TRBV9 and TRBJ2-2, the full variable domain reads DSGVTQTPKHLITATGQRVTLRCSPRSGDLSVYWYQQSLDQGLQFLIQYYNGEERAKGNILERFSAQQFPDLHSELNLSSLELGDSALYFCASSVGGGGTGELFFGEGSRLTVL.

The CDR3 is CASSGGGVSYEQYF. The CDR3 nucleotides are TGTGCCAGCAGTGGGGGGGGCGTCTCCTACGAGCAGTACTTC. The chain uses TRBV25-1 and TRBJ2-7; D perhaps matches TRBD2 (7 bases). V was cut by 4 bases and J by 0 bases, with 10 bases left in between. CDR3 length equals 14 residues. CDR1 and CDR2 (germline): MGHDK, SYGVNS.

V and J are TRBV6-5 and TRBJ2-7, with no clear D. Germline V gives CDR1 MNHEY, CDR2 SVGAGI. V was pared by 2 bases and J by 4 bases, with 12 bases between. There are 14 residues in the CDR3. CDR3 residues: CASSYRETQYEQYF. The CDR3 DNA sequence: TGTGCCAGCAGTTACCGTGAGACACAGTACGAGCAGTACTTC.

This chain links TRBV9 with TRBJ2-7; 8 nucleotides match TRBD1. CDR1 SGDLS and CDR2 YYNGEE come from the germline V gene. The ends lost 2 bases at V and 3 bases at J; junction bases unmatched: 4. The CDR3 is 14 amino acids. The CDR3 nucleotides are TGTGCCAGCAGCGTGGCAACAGGGGGCTACGAGCAGTACTTC. Encoded protein: CASSVATGGYEQYF.

The rearrangement joins TRBV28 to TRBJ2-7, with a possible D match to TRBD1 (6 bases). Trimming left V 4 bases short and J 5 bases short, with 15 bases between. CDR3 length: 14 residues. The germline V gene encodes CDR1 MDHEN and CDR2 SYDVKM. This CDR3 reads CASSSPGAEDEQYF. The CDR3 bases are TGTGCCAGCAGTTCGCCAGGGGCCGAGGACGAGCAGTACTTC.

The chain joins TRBV7-8 to TRBJ1-2; 8 nucleotides match TRBD1. This CDR3 spans 14 amino acids. In germline, CDR1 is SGHVS, CDR2 FQNEAQ. V dropped 3 bases and J dropped 8; count of bases not matched to a gene: 8. The CDR3 is CASSLDRESGGYTF. CDR3 in DNA: TGTGCCAGCAGCTTGGACAGGGAGTCGGGAGGCTACACCTTC.

The gene calls are TRBV7-3 and TRBJ2-7, with D unresolved. Germline assignment: CDR1 SGHTA and CDR2 FQGTGA. Trimming shortened V by 5 bases and J by 4 bases, and 27 bases separated the two germline ends. The CDR3 contains 18 residues. CDR3 in DNA: TGTGCCAGCAGCGCCGACATTTACAAGCAGAAGACGGCATACGAGCAGTACTTC. Protein: CASSADIYKQKTAYEQYF.

The chain links TRBV18 to TRBJ2-1; TRBD2 matches 10 bases. The CDR3 is 16 amino acids. Trimming removed 3 bases from V and 5 bases from J; junction bases left unmatched: 7. CDR1 and CDR2 from the germline V gene are KGHSH and LQKENI. This CDR3 reads CASSPGLAGANNEQFF. The CDR3, as DNA: TGTGCCAGCTCACCTGGTCTAGCGGGAGCCAACAATGAGCAGTTCTTC. Based on the CDR3 plus reference TRBV18 and TRBJ2-1, the full variable domain is NAGVMQNPRHLVRRRGQEARLRCSPMKGHSHVYWYRQLPEEGLKFMVYLQKENIIDESGMPKERFSAEFPKEGPSILRIQQVVRGDSAAYFCASSPGLAGANNEQFFGPGTRLTVL.

The rearrangement joins TRBV5-1 to TRBJ2-1; 7 nucleotides align to TRBD2. There are 14 residues in the CDR3. Unmatched junction bases numbered 10, after V lost 3 bases and J lost 10 bases. Germline loops: CDR1 SGHRS, CDR2 YFSETQ. Here the CDR3 DNA reads TGCGCCAGCAGCTGGGGGAGGGCCGGTGGGGAGCAGTTCTTC. This sequence encodes CASSWGRAGGEQFF.

This clone was observed a handful of times. The chain is built from TRBV11-2 and TRBJ1-1; D may be TRBD1 (6 bases). The V gene's germline CDR1 is SGHAT and CDR2 FQNNGV. This CDR3 contains 15 residues. Trimming removed 7 bases from V and 0 bases from J, with 15 bases in between. CDR3 coding DNA: TGTGCCAGCACCCCCATGACAGGCCTGAACACTGAAGCTTTCTTT. Its translation: CASTPMTGLNTEAFF.

This sequence joins TRBV29-1 and TRBJ2-3; 7 bases agree with TRBD1. V gave up 6 bases and J gave up 3 bases; unmatched junction bases: 15. The length of the CDR3 is 16 residues. In germline, CDR1 is SQVTM, CDR2 ANQGSEA. CDR3 nucleotides: TGCAGCGTACGACCTGAGGGGGCTAGAAGAACAGATACGCAGTATTTT. Translating gives CSVRPEGARRTDTQYF.

The gene calls are TRBV7-2 and TRBJ2-7, with TRBD2 identical over 9 bases. The germline V gene encodes CDR1 SGHTA and CDR2 FQGNSA. The J segment lost 7 bases and the V segment lost 3 bases, leaving 16 bases of the junction unmatched. The CDR3 runs 17 residues. The CDR3 region is CASSFAHRVAGAREQYF. In DNA, the CDR3 is TGTGCCAGCAGCTTCGCCCACCGAGTAGCGGGAGCTCGAGAGCAGTACTTC.

The chain combines TRBV7-6 with TRBJ1-2, with 7 bases matching TRBD1. The CDR3 extends over 15 amino acids. Germline loops: CDR1 SGHVS, CDR2 FNYEAQ. J lost 7 bases, V lost 5 bases, and 13 bases had no gene match. The CDR3 region is CASSPRTGSDPGYTF. In DNA form, the CDR3 reads TGTGCCAGCAGCCCCCGGACAGGATCGGATCCTGGCTACACCTTC.

This clone has a handful of counts. This chain uses TRBV7-3 with TRBJ1-2; 7 bases match TRBD1. J was trimmed by 7 bases and V by 5 bases; bases with no gene match: 10. The CDR3 has 14 residues. The germline V gene has CDR1 SGHTA and CDR2 FQGTGA. CDR3 sequence reads: CASSRDRVEGGYTF. The CDR3 nucleotides read TGTGCCAGCAGCCGTGACAGGGTAGAGGGTGGCTACACCTTC.

For the CDR3, the DNA is TGTGCCAGCAGCTTAGTGTCCAGGGATACTGAAGCTTTCTTT. Protein: CASSLVSRDTEAFF. The chain employs TRBV7-9 and TRBJ1-1; D possibly corresponds to TRBD1 (5 bases). Per the germline V gene, CDR1 is SEHNR and CDR2 is FQNEAQ (reference sequence). V was trimmed by 1 base and J by 5 bases, leaving 11 bases between them. The CDR3 length is 14 residues.

This chain connects TRBV6-5 to TRBJ2-7, with D perhaps TRBD2 (6 bases). This CDR3 comprises 15 residues. The germline gives CDR1 MNHEY, CDR2 SVGAGI. V gave up 6 bases and J gave up 2 bases, with 17 bases separating them. CDR3 residues: CASSSPGTVAYEQYF. CDR3 DNA sequence: TGTGCCAGCAGCTCACCCGGGACTGTAGCCTACGAGCAGTACTTC.